This T cell receptor beta chain was identified during a study of blood T cell repertoires in COVID-19. Study information: The United States, Italy and Spain provided the acute and convalescent COVID-19 samples. T cells, B-cell-depleted T cells, or PBMCs supplied cDNA or gDNA.

Trimming left V 1 base short and J 8 bases short, with 11 bases between. The germline CDR1 and CDR2 sequences are KGHSH and LQKENI. This CDR3 region has 13 residues. As originally analysed: From reference gene primer amplification, estimates of nucleated cell counts were derived. Produced via immunoSEQ multiplex PCR; TCRdb's table is partial and in-frame only. That table is the source of V, J and clone size, and D and trimming were worked out from the DNA. The sample contains approximately 210,000 clones, about 84% of which appear only once. V and J are TRBV18 and TRBJ1-2; unclear D gene. The TCR was taken from a woman of 80 years or more with COVID-19, enrolled during active disease. The sample was peripheral blood. CDR3 nucleotide sequence: TGTGCCAGCTCACCACAGGGAGCGGGGGGCTACACCTTC. This gives the protein CASSPQGAGGYTF.